This TCR beta chain was captured in a study of T cell responses to AZD1222 COVID-19 vaccine. V shed 5 bases, J shed 2 bases, and the junction held 6 bases outside the gene matches. The CDR3 covers 15 residues. CDR1 SGHRS and CDR2 YFSETQ come from the germline V gene. In this sample, this clone turned up once. Here immunoSEQ multiplex PCR was the method, and the copy in TCRdb shows in-frame clones only, minus some. The sample consists of over 60,000 clones, about four fifths of them appearing once. Source: peripheral blood, taken on day 0 of MenACWY control vaccination. The sequence came from an adult in good health. This chain connects TRBV5-1 to TRBJ2-3, with 9 bases lining up with TRBD1. The chain's CDR3 is CASRAGTGFTDTQYF. CDR3 bases: TGCGCCAGCAGGGCCGGGACAGGGTTCACAGATACGCAGTATTTT.